Sequencing of this T cell receptor (beta chain) was carried out in a study of blood T cell repertoires in COVID-19. Study context: Acute-phase and convalescent COVID-19 samples originated in the United States, Italy and Spain. Sample material is recorded as cDNA or gDNA derived from T cells, B-cell-depleted T cells, or PBMCs.

This clone was detected a few times. This CDR3 contains 16 residues. Deletions cut 4 bases from V and 1 base from J, with 17 bases between. Germline CDR1 SGHTS, CDR2 YDEGEE. Original processing methods: Scientists estimated how many nucleated cells there were by amplifying reference gene primers. Sequencing used immunoSEQ multiplex PCR; TCRdb keeps in-frame clones, though not all of them. V, J and clone size derive from that table, while D and trimming were established from the DNA sequence. The table records hundreds of thousands of clones, around nine tenths of them present only once. Sequencing input: peripheral blood. The chain employs TRBV5-8 and TRBJ1-1; possibly TRBD1 for D (6 bases). This TCR came from a woman in her forties who had recovered from COVID-19. CDR3 residues: CASSLWVGAGNTEAFF. The CDR3 nucleotides read TGTGCCAGCAGCCTTTGGGTGGGGGCCGGGAACACTGAAGCTTTCTTT. The variable domain in full, with the rest retrieved from reference TRBV5-8 and TRBJ1-1, is EAGVTQSPTHLIKTRGQQATLRCSPISGHTSVYWYQQALGLGLQFLLWYDEGEERNRGNFPPRFSGRQFPNYSSELNVNALELEDSALYLCASSLWVGAGNTEAFFGQGTRLTVV.